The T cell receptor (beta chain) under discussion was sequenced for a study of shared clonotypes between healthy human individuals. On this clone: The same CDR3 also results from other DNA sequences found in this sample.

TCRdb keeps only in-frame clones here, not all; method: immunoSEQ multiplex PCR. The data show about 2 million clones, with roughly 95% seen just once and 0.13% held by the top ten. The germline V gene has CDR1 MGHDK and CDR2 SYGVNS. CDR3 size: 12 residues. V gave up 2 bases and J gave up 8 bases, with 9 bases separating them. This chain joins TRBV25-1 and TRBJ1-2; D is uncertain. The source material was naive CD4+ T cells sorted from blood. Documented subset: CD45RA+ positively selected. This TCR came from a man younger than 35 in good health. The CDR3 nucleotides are TGTGCCAGCAGTGAAGGAGGGTACGGCTACACCTTC. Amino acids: CASSEGGYGYTF.